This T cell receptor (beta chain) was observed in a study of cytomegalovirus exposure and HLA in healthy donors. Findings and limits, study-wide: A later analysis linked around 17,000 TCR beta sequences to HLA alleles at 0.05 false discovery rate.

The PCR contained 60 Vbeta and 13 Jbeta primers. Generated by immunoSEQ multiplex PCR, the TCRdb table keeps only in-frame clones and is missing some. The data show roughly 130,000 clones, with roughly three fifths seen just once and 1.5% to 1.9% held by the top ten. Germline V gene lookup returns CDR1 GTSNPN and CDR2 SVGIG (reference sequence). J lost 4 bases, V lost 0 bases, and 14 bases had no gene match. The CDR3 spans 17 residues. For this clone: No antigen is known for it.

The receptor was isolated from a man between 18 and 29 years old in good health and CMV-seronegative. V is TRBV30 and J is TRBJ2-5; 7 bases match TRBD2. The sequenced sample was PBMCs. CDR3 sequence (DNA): TGTGCCTGGAGTGTAAGCCCTCCCGGCGGGGGAGGAGAGACCCAGTACTTC. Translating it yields CAWSVSPPGGGGETQYF. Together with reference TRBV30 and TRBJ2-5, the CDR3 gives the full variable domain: SQTIHQWPATLVQPVGSPLSLECTVEGTSNPNLYWYRQAAGRGLQLLFYSVGIGQISSEVPQNLSASRPQDRQFILSSKKLLLSDSGFYLCAWSVSPPGGGGETQYFGPGTRLLVL.